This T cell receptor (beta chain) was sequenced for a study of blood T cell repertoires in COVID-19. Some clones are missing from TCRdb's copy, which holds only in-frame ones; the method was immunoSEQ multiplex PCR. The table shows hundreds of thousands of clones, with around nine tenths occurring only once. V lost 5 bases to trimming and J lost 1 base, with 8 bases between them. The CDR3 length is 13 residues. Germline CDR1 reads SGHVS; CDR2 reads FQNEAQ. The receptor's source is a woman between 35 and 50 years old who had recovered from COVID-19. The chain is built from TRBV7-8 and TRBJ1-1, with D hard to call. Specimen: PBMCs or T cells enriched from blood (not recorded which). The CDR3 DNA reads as TGTGCCAGCAGCAGCTTTTGGAACACTGAAGCTTTCTTT. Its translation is CASSSFWNTEAFF.